Included here is one T cell receptor beta chain sequence, with context. CDR1 and CDR2 from the germline V gene are SGHTA and FQGTGA. V lost 5 bases to trimming and J lost 1 base, with 14 bases between them. The CDR3 has 16 amino acids. The source of the sample is a study of blood T cell repertoires in COVID-19. Sequencing was performed with immunoSEQ multiplex PCR; in TCRdb, only in-frame clones are kept and a portion is missing. The sample holds 200,000 to 250,000 clones, about 87% seen once. The chain is built from TRBV7-3 and TRBJ2-2; D is ambiguous. The receptor comes from a young woman who had recovered from COVID-19. What was sequenced was PBMCs or T cells enriched from blood (not recorded which). CDR3 region: CASSPREKENTGELFF. CDR3 nucleotides: TGTGCCAGCAGCCCACGAGAGAAAGAGAACACCGGGGAGCTGTTTTTT.